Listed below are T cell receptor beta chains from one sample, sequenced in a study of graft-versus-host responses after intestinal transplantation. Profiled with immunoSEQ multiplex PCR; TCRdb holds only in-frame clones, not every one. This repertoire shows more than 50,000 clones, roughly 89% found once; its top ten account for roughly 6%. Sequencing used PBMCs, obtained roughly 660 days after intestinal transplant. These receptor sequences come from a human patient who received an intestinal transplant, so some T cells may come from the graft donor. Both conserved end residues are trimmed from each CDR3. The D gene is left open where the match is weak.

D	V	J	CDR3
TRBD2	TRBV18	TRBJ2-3	ASSIRLAGGRDTQY
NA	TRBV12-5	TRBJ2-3	ASGLVGRDTQY
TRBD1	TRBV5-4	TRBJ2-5	ASSTGQGRGETQY
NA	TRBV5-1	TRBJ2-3	ASSLPGASDTQY
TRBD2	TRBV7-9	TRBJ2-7	ASSLAAGGTYEQY
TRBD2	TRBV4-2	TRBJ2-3	ASSFGSGGAIDTQY
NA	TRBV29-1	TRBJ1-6	SAGESGGSPLH
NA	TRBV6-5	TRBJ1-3	ASSYQGRNTIY
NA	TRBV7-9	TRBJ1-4	ASSPSPGTTLDGEKLF
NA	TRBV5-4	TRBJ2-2	ASSLAPATSTGELF
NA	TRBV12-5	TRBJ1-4	ASGYRAGNEKLF
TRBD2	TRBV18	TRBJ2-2	ASSAPGLAYGGELF
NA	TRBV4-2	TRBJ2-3	ASSQDSDTQY
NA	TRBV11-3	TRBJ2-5	ASSREGAPGMETQY
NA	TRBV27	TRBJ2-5	ASSETGGETQY
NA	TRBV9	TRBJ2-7	ASSVDGRSYEQY
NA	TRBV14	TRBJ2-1	ASSQVGRSEQF
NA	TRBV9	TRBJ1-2	ASSAGFYGYT
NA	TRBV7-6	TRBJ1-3	ASSLWAGENTIY
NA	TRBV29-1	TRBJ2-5	SVDESGETQY
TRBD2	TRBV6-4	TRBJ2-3	ASSQTSGEADTQY
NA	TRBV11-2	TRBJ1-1	ASSPSPTENTEAF
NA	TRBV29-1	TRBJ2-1	SVEDNEQF
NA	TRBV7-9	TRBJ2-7	ASSFGRPKPYEQY
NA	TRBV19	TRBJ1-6	ASRTRESALH
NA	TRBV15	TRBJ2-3	ATSRDTSPNTQY
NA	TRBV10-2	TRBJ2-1	ASSEYSGNEQF
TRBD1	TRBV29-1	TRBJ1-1	SVHRGPNTEAF
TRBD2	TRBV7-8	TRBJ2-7	ASSLGRSAGGPYEQY
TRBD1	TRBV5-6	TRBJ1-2	ASSLGTGGSYGYT
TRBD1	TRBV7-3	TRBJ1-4	ASSSIPGQGNEKLF
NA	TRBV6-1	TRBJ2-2	ASSEGHLTGELF
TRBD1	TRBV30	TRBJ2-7	AWGRRDRTYEQY
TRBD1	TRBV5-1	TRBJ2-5	ASSLADRVETQY
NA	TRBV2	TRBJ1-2	ASRDRSLYGYT
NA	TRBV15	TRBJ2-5	ATSRDRGGAHQY
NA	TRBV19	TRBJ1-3	ASSIAGVSGNTIY
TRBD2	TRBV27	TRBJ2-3	ASSPVGALAGGTDTQY
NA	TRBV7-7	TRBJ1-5	ASSLGPPRGGHHQPQH
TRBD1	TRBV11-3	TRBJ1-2	ASSFVGQDYGYT
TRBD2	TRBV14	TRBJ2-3	ASSHRRTGGADTQY
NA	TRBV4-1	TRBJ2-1	ASSQTQPGLSPF
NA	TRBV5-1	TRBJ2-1	ASSTMDSHEQF
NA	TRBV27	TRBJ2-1	ASSLSDWSEQF